Shown below are 31 T cell receptor beta chains from a single sample sequenced in a study of blood T cell repertoires in COVID-19. Assay used: immunoSEQ multiplex PCR; TCRdb lists only in-frame clones, some missing. The table has about 300,000 clones, about 88% seen once. The sequenced sample consisted of peripheral blood. The receptors come from a human donor with COVID-19, enrolled during active disease. The donor label of this sample is uncertain.

The V and J genes are TRBV6-5 and TRBJ2-1; the match to TRBD2 covers 8 bases. The V gene end was trimmed by 6 bases and the J gene end by 7 bases; junction bases not matched to a gene: 11. This CDR3 has 15 residues. Germline assignment: CDR1 MNHEY and CDR2 SVGAGI. The CDR3 loop is CASRPTSGVRNEQFF. DNA for the CDR3: TGTGCCAGCAGACCCACTAGCGGAGTGCGAAATGAGCAGTTCTTC.

The V gene is TRBV27, the J gene TRBJ2-1, with 10 bases identical to TRBD2. Germline trimming cut 2 bases from V and 6 bases from J; bases unmatched to any gene: 10. The CDR3 contains 17 residues. Germline CDR1 reads MNHEY; CDR2 reads SMNVEV (reference sequence). DNA for the CDR3: TGTGCCAGCAGTTTAAGGAGCGGGAGGGATTTGGGCAATGAGCAGTTCTTC. Its translation is CASSLRSGRDLGNEQFF.

Only one count was recorded for this clone. This chain links TRBV7-2 with TRBJ1-1; a possible D gene is TRBD1 (6 bases). The CDR3 is made up of 14 amino acids. Germline assignment: CDR1 SGHTA and CDR2 FQGNSA. Deletions cut 5 bases from V and 5 bases from J, with 15 bases between. The DNA for the CDR3 is TGTGCCAGCAGCCGCGACAGGTTGGGGACTGAAGCTTTCTTT. Translating it yields CASSRDRLGTEAFF. Full variable domain (outside the CDR3, taken from reference TRBV7-2 and TRBJ1-1): GAGVSQSPSNKVTEKGKDVELRCDPISGHTALYWYRQSLGQGLEFLIYFQGNSAPDKSGLPSDRFSAERTGGSVSTLTIQRTQQEDSAVYLCASSRDRLGTEAFFGQGTRLTVV.

The gene calls are TRBV7-2 and TRBJ2-5; the D gene is possibly TRBD1 (5 bases). Germline lookup yields CDR1 SGHTA and CDR2 FQGNSA. This CDR3 is 14 amino acids long. V lost 7 bases, J lost 2 bases, and 14 bases lay in between. CDR3 in amino acids: CASILWGIQETQYF. CDR3 DNA sequence: TGTGCCAGCATCCTATGGGGCATACAAGAGACCCAGTACTTC.

The chain combines TRBV6-6 with TRBJ2-3; the D gene is possibly TRBD1 (5 bases). The CDR3 contains 15 residues. Trimming took 10 bases from V and 0 from J, leaving 17 bases between them. Germline CDR1 and CDR2: MNHNY and SVGAGI (reference sequence). The CDR3 DNA follows: TGTGCCACAATCCCAGGGCGCTCTAGCACAGATACGCAGTATTTT. This encodes CATIPGRSSTDTQYF.

This clone was counted between two and nine times. The rearrangement joins TRBV4-3 to TRBJ2-1; 12 nucleotides align to TRBD2. J gave up 7 bases and V 3 bases, and 10 bases lay outside the gene matches. Germline-derived CDR1 and CDR2 are LGHNA and YSLEER. This CDR3 is built from 17 residues. The CDR3 protein is CASSQRQLAGGLNEQFF. The CDR3 coding sequence is TGCGCCAGCAGCCAGCGGCAACTAGCGGGAGGTCTGAATGAGCAGTTCTTC.

This clone has only one observation. The rearrangement uses TRBV6-5 and TRBJ1-3; 10 bases are shared with TRBD1. CDR3 size: 15 residues. The V segment lost 5 bases and the J segment 4 bases; nucleotides outside the gene matches: 5. From germline, CDR1 is MNHEY and CDR2 SVGAGI. In DNA, the CDR3 is TGTGCCAGCAGTAACCGGGACAGGGGAGGAAACACCATATATTTT. It encodes CASSNRDRGGNTIYF.

This clone was counted between two and nine times. This sample also contains other DNA sequences that code for the same CDR3. The chain joins TRBV12-3 or TRBV12-4 to TRBJ2-3; TRBD2 aligns across 7 bases. CDR3 length: 12 residues. V was clipped by 5 bases and J by 6 bases; unmatched bases: 2. CDR3 bases: TGTGCCAGCAGTCTCGGGGGGGATACGCAGTATTTT. This encodes CASSLGGDTQYF.

The chain employs TRBV27 and TRBJ2-7; possible D gene TRBD1, 6 bases. The V gene's germline CDR1 is MNHEY and CDR2 SMNVEV (reference sequence). This CDR3 is 16 amino acids long. Between the trimmed V and J ends, which lost 0 bases and 3 bases, there was a span of 15 bases. CDR3 DNA: TGTGCCAGCAGTTTATCCACTACAGGGACGTTCTACGAGCAGTACTTC. Translated, it gives CASSLSTTGTFYEQYF.

The genes are TRBV6-1 and TRBJ1-5; 8 bases are shared with TRBD1. The CDR3 extends over 19 amino acids. V lost 2 bases, J lost 2 bases, and 14 bases stayed unmatched. In germline, CDR1 is MNHNS, CDR2 SASEGT. The CDR3 nucleotides read TGTGCCAGCAGTGAAAATCCGGGACAGGCCCTTAGGGGCAATCAGCCCCAGCATTTT. Protein product: CASSENPGQALRGNQPQHF.

Note on this clone: A junction end diverges from the germline sequence, so it may reflect a read error. The chain recombines TRBV7-7 with TRBJ2-5; TRBD1 aligns across 7 bases. CDR1 SSHAT and CDR2 FNYEAQ come from the germline V gene (reference sequence). This CDR3 contains 15 residues. The CDR3 is CASSLEGGAGETQYF. Here the CDR3 DNA reads TGTGCTAGCAGCTTAGAAGGGGGCGCGGGAGAGACCCAGTACTTC.

The CDR3 spells CASSFGTGEMNGYTF. The CDR3 nucleotides are TGTGCCAGCAGTTTCGGGACAGGGGAGATGAATGGCTACACCTTC. The gene calls are TRBV28 and TRBJ1-2, with 10 positions matching TRBD1. Germline loops: CDR1 MDHEN, CDR2 SYDVKM. Losses at the gene ends were 3 bases for V and 6 bases for J; bases not matched to a gene: 7. The CDR3 has 15 residues.

The chain couples TRBV5-1 to TRBJ2-2; 7 bases line up with TRBD1. Germline loops: CDR1 SGHRS, CDR2 YFSETQ. The V segment lost 0 bases and the J segment 0 bases; nucleotides outside the gene matches: 2. The CDR3 loop spans 16 amino acids. CDR3 protein: CASSLEGTANTGELFF. DNA of the CDR3: TGCGCCAGCAGCTTGGAAGGGACAGCGAACACCGGGGAGCTGTTTTTT.

J is TRBJ1-1 and V is TRBV6-1; no reliable D call. The V gene lost 1 base and the J gene lost 1 base, with 13 bases spanning the gap. The germline gives CDR1 MNHNS, CDR2 SASEGT. CDR3 length equals 16 residues. The CDR3 region has the DNA TGTGCCAGCAGTGAAGGGACGCGGGATTGGAACACTGAAGCTTTCTTT. It encodes CASSEGTRDWNTEAFF.

The chain uses TRBV6-1 and TRBJ1-5; D ambiguous. Trimming cost V 1 base and J 1 base, with 8 bases left between them. Germline CDR1 MNHNS, CDR2 SASEGT. This CDR3 has 15 amino acids. The CDR3 nucleotides are TGTGCCAGCAGTGAAGTGAGGGTAAGCAATCAGCCCCAGCATTTT. Translating it yields CASSEVRVSNQPQHF.

The chain recombines TRBV24-1 with TRBJ1-2; 8 nucleotides agree with TRBD1. Trimming removed 2 bases from V and 8 bases from J; junction bases left unmatched: 6. Germline values: CDR1 KGHDR, CDR2 SFDVKD. The CDR3 is made up of 14 amino acids. DNA of the CDR3: TGTGCCACCAGTGATTCGACAGGGGTAGGGGGCTACACCTTC. This translates into CATSDSTGVGGYTF.

The chain carries TRBV11-2 and TRBJ1-2; the D gene is possibly TRBD1 (5 bases). CDR3 length equals 15 residues. Germline CDR1 and CDR2: SGHAT and FQNNGV. Trimming pared 4 bases from V and 4 bases from J, leaving 16 bases between. CDR3 nucleotide sequence: TGTGCCAGCAGCTCCTTAAGGATAAGGGGCTATGGCTACACCTTC. This encodes CASSSLRIRGYGYTF.

The rearrangement joins TRBV7-3 to TRBJ2-7; unclear D gene. V was shortened by 2 bases and J by 5 bases, with 10 bases between the two germline ends. The CDR3 is 13 residues long. From germline, CDR1 is SGHTA and CDR2 FQGTGA. CDR3 sequence: CASSLPPVNEQYF. Written as DNA, the CDR3 is TGTGCCAGCAGCTTACCCCCCGTTAACGAGCAGTACTTC.

The sample holds a few counts of this clone. The chain has TRBV3-1 (or the pseudogene TRBV3-2) and TRBJ1-2; D possibly corresponds to TRBD1 (5 bases). The CDR3 consists of 16 residues. Per the germline V gene, CDR1 is LGHDT and CDR2 is YNNKEL (reference sequence). V was shortened by 1 base and J by 4 bases, with 16 bases between the two germline ends. In DNA, the CDR3 is TGTGCCAGCAGCCAAGCCGTAGCGGGGCGCGGCTATGGCTACACCTTC. Translation gives CASSQAVAGRGYGYTF.

This chain uses TRBV11-3 with TRBJ2-5; the D gene is possibly TRBD2 (5 bases). The CDR3 consists of 17 residues. Trimming stripped 2 bases from V and 2 bases from J, with 18 bases between. Per germline, CDR1 SGHNT and CDR2 YENEEA. The CDR3 loop reads CASSLRVGAAEQETQYF. The CDR3 DNA sequence: TGTGCCAGCAGCTTAAGGGTAGGAGCGGCCGAACAAGAGACCCAGTACTTC. The full variable domain, in which reference TRBV11-3 and TRBJ2-5 provide the parts outside the CDR3, is EAGVVQSPRYKIIEKKQPVAFWCNPISGHNTLYWYLQNLGQGPELLIRYENEEAVDDSQLPKDRFSAERLKGVDSTLKIQPAELGDSAVYLCASSLRVGAAEQETQYFGPGTRLLVL.

The rearrangement links TRBV7-9 to TRBJ2-2, with D maybe TRBD2 (5 bases). The CDR3 has 13 residues. V was pared by 2 bases and J by 10 bases, with 11 bases between. Germline CDR1 is SEHNR and CDR2 is FQNEAQ (reference sequence). The CDR3 coding sequence is TGTGCCAGCAGCTTAACATCCGGGGTGGAGCTGTTTTTT. This sequence encodes CASSLTSGVELFF.

The V call is TRBV19, the J call TRBJ2-5; D remains unclear. Germline V lookup: CDR1 LNHDA, CDR2 SQIVND (reference sequence). The V end was cut by 4 bases, the J end by 2 bases, with 5 bases between. The CDR3 is 12 residues long. The CDR3 loop reads CASSTLQETQYF. DNA for the CDR3: TGTGCCAGTAGTACCCTACAAGAGACCCAGTACTTC. Full variable domain (rest looked up from reference TRBV19 and TRBJ2-5): DGGITQSPKYLFRKEGQNVTLSCEQNLNHDAMYWYRQDPGQGLRLIYYSQIVNDFQKGDIAEGYSVSREKKESFPLTVTSAQKNPTAFYLCASSTLQETQYFGPGTRLLVL.

The V and J genes are TRBV27 and TRBJ1-5; 9 bases line up with TRBD1. Germline V gene data show CDR1 as MNHEY and CDR2 as SMNVEV (reference sequence). The CDR3 extends over 16 amino acids. The J segment lost 4 bases and the V segment lost 6 bases, leaving 10 bases of the junction unmatched. Here the CDR3 DNA reads TGTGCCAGCAGGGATCTTGACAGGGGGGTTAATCAGCCCCAGCATTTT. Amino acids: CASRDLDRGVNQPQHF.

The V and J genes are TRBV14 and TRBJ2-1; 9 positions agree with TRBD2. The V and J ends lost 4 bases and 7 bases, in that order; junction bases with no gene match: 14. The V gene's germline CDR1 is SGHDN and CDR2 FVKESK. This CDR3 has 17 amino acids. The CDR3: CASSPRLAVGLMNEQFF. Written as DNA, the CDR3 is TGTGCCAGCAGCCCGAGACTAGCGGTAGGGCTCATGAATGAGCAGTTCTTC.

The chain uses TRBV27 and TRBJ2-2, with 15 positions matching TRBD2. V lost 7 bases, J lost 5 bases, and 8 bases stayed unmatched. The germline V gene encodes CDR1 MNHEY and CDR2 SMNVEV (reference sequence). CDR3 length: 17 residues. CDR3 sequence: CASTSPGTSGGTGELFF. As DNA, the CDR3 is TGTGCCAGCACCTCCCCCGGGACTAGCGGGGGGACCGGGGAGCTGTTTTTT.

J is TRBJ2-2 and V is TRBV7-8; TRBD1 is a possible D gene (5 bases). Germline values: CDR1 SGHVS, CDR2 FQNEAQ. Trimming took off 7 bases at V and 9 bases at J, with 12 bases between the two ends. This CDR3 is 12 amino acids long. As DNA, the CDR3 is TGTGCCAGCACCCTGGGGCCGAGGGAGCTGTTTTTT. This encodes CASTLGPRELFF.

The chain joins TRBV5-1 to TRBJ2-3, with D maybe TRBD1 (6 bases). CDR1 is SGHRS, CDR2 YFSETQ, per germline. CDR3 length: 16 amino acids. V was trimmed by 3 bases and J by 0 bases, leaving 14 bases between them. The CDR3 loop reads CASSSVGTLSTDTQYF. CDR3 nucleotide sequence: TGCGCCAGCAGCTCCGTGGGGACACTCAGCACAGATACGCAGTATTTT. Using reference TRBV5-1 and TRBJ2-3 for the parts outside the CDR3, the full variable domain is KAGVTQTPRYLIKTRGQQVTLSCSPISGHRSVSWYQQTPGQGLQFLFEYFSETQRNKGNFPGRFSGRQFSNSRSEMNVSTLELGDSALYLCASSSVGTLSTDTQYFGPGTRLTVL.

The chain has TRBV6-5 and TRBJ1-1, with 7 bases matching TRBD1. With V trimmed by 4 bases and J by 0 bases, 5 bases remained unmatched. The germline V gene has CDR1 MNHEY and CDR2 SVGAGI. The CDR3 extends over 15 amino acids. CDR3 region: CASSSRQGMNTEAFF. CDR3 DNA sequence: TGTGCCAGCAGTTCCAGACAGGGAATGAACACTGAAGCTTTCTTT.

This chain links TRBV5-4 with TRBJ2-1; 11 nucleotides agree with TRBD2. Losses at the gene ends were 0 bases for V and 4 bases for J; bases not matched to a gene: 9. Germline CDR1 and CDR2: SGHNT and YYREEE (reference sequence). The CDR3 extends over 18 amino acids. The CDR3 loop is CASSLGSPLAGEYNEQFF. CDR3 nucleotide sequence: TGTGCCAGCAGCTTGGGGTCTCCACTAGCGGGAGAGTACAATGAGCAGTTCTTC.

This sequence joins TRBV28 and TRBJ1-2, with a possible D match to TRBD1 (6 bases). Trimming took 2 bases from V and 4 from J, leaving 11 bases between them. The CDR3 has 14 residues. Germline CDR1 is MDHEN and CDR2 is SYDVKM. CDR3 DNA sequence: TGTGCCAGCAGTTTAGGGGGCTACCCCTATGGCTACACCTTC. It encodes CASSLGGYPYGYTF.

This chain joins TRBV6-2 or TRBV6-3 and TRBJ2-1; 11 bases are shared with TRBD2. V shed 4 bases and J 2 bases; nucleotides not matched to a gene: 1. Germline assignment: CDR1 MNHEY and CDR2 SVGEGT. This CDR3 contains 15 residues. CDR3 loop: CASSLAGGPYNEQFF. DNA of the CDR3: TGTGCCAGCAGTTTAGCGGGAGGGCCCTACAATGAGCAGTTCTTC.